Presented here are 32 T cell receptor beta chains from one specimen sequenced in a study of blood T cells in healthy people across ages. With a J-beta primer mix and a sample-barcoded 5' primer, a second PCR ran about 6 to 11 cycles. MiXCR was run by TCRdb on the 5' RACE reads, yielding one entry per CDR3 protein. The table includes approximately 800,000 distinct CDR3 sequences, under 80% detected once. Source material: blood. These receptors came from a man in his thirties or forties in good health.

This sequence joins TRBV4-2 and TRBJ1-2; no clear D. V shed 0 bases and J shed 7 bases, with 12 bases lying between them. This CDR3 has 14 amino acids. From germline, CDR1 is LGHNA and CDR2 YNFKEQ. The CDR3 is CASSQEATLAGYTF. As DNA, the CDR3 is TGTGCCAGCAGCCAAGAAGCCACGCTTGCTGGCTACACCTTC.

This sequence joins TRBV24-1 and TRBJ2-5; the match to TRBD2 covers 11 bases. In germline, CDR1 is KGHDR, CDR2 SFDVKD. V was pared by 4 bases and J by 4 bases, with 4 bases of the junction left unmatched. This CDR3 contains 15 residues. The CDR3 DNA reads TGTGCCACCAGTGACCCCGGACTAGCGGGAGAGACCCAGTACTTC. Encoded protein: CATSDPGLAGETQYF.

The V call is TRBV5-4, the J call TRBJ1-2; a weak D match, TRBD1 (5 bases). The CDR3 extends over 15 amino acids. CDR1 and CDR2 from the germline V gene are SGHNT and YYREEE (reference sequence). Trimming shortened V by 4 bases and J by 1 base, and 14 bases separated the two germline ends. The CDR3 protein is CASSEPDGGNYGYTF. CDR3 coding DNA: TGTGCCAGCAGCGAACCGGACGGGGGTAACTATGGCTACACCTTC.

This clonotype was seen more than once but under ten times. The chain has TRBV29-1 and TRBJ1-2, with TRBD1 as a possible D gene (6 bases). Germline V lookup: CDR1 SQVTM, CDR2 ANQGSEA. The ends were cut back, 4 bases at V and 12 bases at J, with 18 bases in the middle. CDR3 length equals 12 residues. The CDR3 bases are TGCAGCGTTGGGGGGGCAAGGGATTTGAACACCTTC. Translated: CSVGGARDLNTF.

This clonotype was seen a handful of times. This chain joins TRBV12-3 or TRBV12-4 and TRBJ2-7; weak D call: TRBD1 (5 bases). Deletions cut 6 bases from V and 5 bases from J, with 14 bases between. The length of the CDR3 is 13 residues. DNA of the CDR3: TGTGCCAGCAGCTATCAGGGTCCCAACGAGCAGTACTTC. Its protein product is CASSYQGPNEQYF.

The chain recombines TRBV2 with TRBJ2-5; D tentatively reads TRBD1 or TRBD2 (5 bases each). This CDR3 comprises 14 residues. CDR1 and CDR2 from the germline V gene are SNHLY and FYNNEI. V was pared by 3 bases and J by 11 bases, with 19 bases between. CDR3 sequence: CASSEGTGIGEQYF. Here the CDR3 DNA reads TGTGCCAGCAGTGAGGGGACGGGGATTGGTGAGCAGTACTTC.

The V call is TRBV9, the J call TRBJ2-1; 7 bases map to TRBD2. The CDR3 spans 14 residues. Germline V CDR1 and CDR2: SGDLS, YYNGEE. The V segment lost 1 base and the J segment 8 bases; nucleotides outside the gene matches: 6. CDR3 nucleotides: TGTGCCAGCAGCGTATGGGGGGGTGAAGATGAGCAGTTCTTC. Translated: CASSVWGGEDEQFF.

The rearrangement uses TRBV2 and TRBJ1-2, with D maybe TRBD1 (5 bases). Germline V gene sequence: CDR1 SNHLY, CDR2 FYNNEI. The germline V and J ends were trimmed by 7 bases and 3 bases, with 18 bases remaining between them. The CDR3 is made up of 15 amino acids. The CDR3, as DNA: TGTGCCAGCACCGAGGTTCCAGGGCTGGACTATGGCTACACCTTC. It is translated as CASTEVPGLDYGYTF.

This clonotype has a handful of counts. V and J are TRBV6-2 or TRBV6-3 and TRBJ2-1, with D maybe TRBD2 (5 bases). Germline assignment: CDR1 MNHEY and CDR2 SVGEGT. There are 11 residues in the CDR3. Trimming shortened V by 5 bases and J by 11 bases, and 10 bases separated the two germline ends. The CDR3 region is CASSLRLKQFF. Written as DNA, the CDR3 is TGTGCCAGCAGTCTCAGACTAAAGCAGTTCTTC.

This sequence joins TRBV29-1 and TRBJ2-5; 11 bases fit TRBD2. With V trimmed by 5 bases and J by 3 bases, 2 bases remained unmatched. Germline CDR1 reads SQVTM; CDR2 reads ANQGSEA. The CDR3 is 13 residues long. In DNA, the CDR3 is TGCAGCGTTCAGACTAGCGGGGAAGAGACCCAGTACTTC. Residues: CSVQTSGEETQYF.

This clonotype was seen at least ten times. The rearrangement joins TRBV11-2 to TRBJ2-1; no firm D call. In germline, CDR1 is SGHAT, CDR2 FQNNGV. The CDR3 contains 15 residues. V shed 4 bases and J shed 0 bases, with 10 bases lying between them. This CDR3 reads CASSSTLSSYNEQFF. CDR3 DNA sequence: TGTGCCAGCAGCTCGACCCTGAGCTCCTACAATGAGCAGTTCTTC.

The J gene is TRBJ1-5, the V gene TRBV2; perhaps TRBD1 as D (5 bases). Germline V CDR1 and CDR2: SNHLY, FYNNEI. V was pared by 0 bases and J by 3 bases, with 15 bases between. The CDR3 totals 17 residues. CDR3 DNA sequence: TGTGCCAGCAGTGAAGCGGTAGGGCTGGGGGACAATCAGCCCCAGCATTTT. This sequence encodes CASSEAVGLGDNQPQHF.

This clonotype has only a few counts. The chain is built from TRBV6-2 or TRBV6-3 and TRBJ2-7; D is unclear. V was cut by 4 bases and J by 0 bases, with 7 bases left in between. Germline V CDR1 and CDR2: MNHEY, SVGEGT. This CDR3 has 13 amino acids. The CDR3 sequence: CASSWKISYEQYF. For the CDR3, the DNA is TGTGCCAGCAGTTGGAAGATCTCCTACGAGCAGTACTTC.

This sequence joins TRBV6-2 or TRBV6-3 and TRBJ2-3, with TRBD2 matching 7 bases. Unmatched junction bases numbered 3, after V lost 5 bases and J lost 4 bases. CDR1 and CDR2 (germline): MNHEY, SVGEGT. This CDR3 spans 13 amino acids. The CDR3, as DNA: TGTGCCAGCAGTGGGGACTATCCAGATACGCAGTATTTT. Translating it yields CASSGDYPDTQYF.

This rearrangement joins TRBV7-8 to TRBJ1-1; D is unresolved. Germline CDR1 reads SGHVS; CDR2 reads FQNEAQ. This CDR3 is 16 amino acids long. V lost 5 bases, J lost 3 bases, and 19 bases lay in between. The CDR3 nucleotides read TGTGCCAGCAGCCTTCGTGAGCAGCGCGGGTACACTGAAGCTTTCTTT. This codes for CASSLREQRGYTEAFF.

The rearrangement joins TRBV6-5 to TRBJ2-1, with unresolved D. V was trimmed by 5 bases and J by 3 bases, leaving 11 bases between them. Germline V CDR1 and CDR2: MNHEY, SVGAGI. The CDR3 runs 14 residues. This chain's CDR3 is CASSTTMHYNEQFF. The CDR3 DNA reads TGTGCCAGCAGTACAACTATGCACTACAATGAGCAGTTCTTC.

The CDR3 nucleotides read TGTGCCAGCAGCACCGTTGGGGGTCAGCCCCAGCATTTT. This translates into CASSTVGGQPQHF. The chain links TRBV4-2 to TRBJ1-5; TRBD1 is a possible D gene (5 bases). CDR1 and CDR2 from the germline V gene are LGHNA and YNFKEQ. V lost 5 bases, J lost 6 bases, and 11 bases lay in between. The CDR3 has 13 amino acids.

This clonotype was seen a handful of times. The rearrangement uses TRBV20-1 and TRBJ2-5; 8 positions agree with TRBD1. This CDR3 contains 14 residues. J lost 4 bases, V lost 1 base, and 5 bases had no gene match. Germline loops: CDR1 DFQATT, CDR2 SNEGSKA (reference sequence). The CDR3 DNA is TGCAGTGCTAGAGGGACAGGGAATCGAGAGACCCAGTACTTC. It is translated as CSARGTGNRETQYF.

The chain links TRBV6-2 or TRBV6-3 to TRBJ2-1; 9 bases agree with TRBD2. Germline V lookup: CDR1 MNHEY, CDR2 SVGEGT. The CDR3 runs to 14 residues. The V gene end was trimmed by 8 bases and the J gene end by 10 bases; junction bases not matched to a gene: 12. The CDR3 nucleotides read TGTGCCAGCCGCCCCCCCCTAGCGGGGAGAGAGCAGTTCTTC. It yields the protein CASRPPLAGREQFF.

This clonotype was found once. At one boundary the junction diverges from the germline segment, which might be a read error. The chain has TRBV6-5 and TRBJ2-7; TRBD2 matches 8 bases. The CDR3 sequence is 15 residues long. Germline CDR1 MNHEY, CDR2 SVGAGI. The chain's CDR3 is CASGYSSGGSYEQYF. CDR3 DNA sequence: TGTGCCAGCGGTTACTCGAGCGGGGGCTCCTACGAGCAGTACTTC.

The gene calls are TRBV12-3 or TRBV12-4 and TRBJ2-1, with 9 bases that match TRBD2. Losses at the gene ends were 7 bases for V and 0 bases for J; bases not matched to a gene: 4. The CDR3 consists of 15 residues. CDR3 DNA sequence: TGTGCCAGCACTATAGCGGGGGCCTCCTACAATGAGCAGTTCTTC. It yields the protein CASTIAGASYNEQFF.

The CDR3 spells CASSLDPRDTEAFF. CDR3 in DNA: TGCGCCAGCAGCTTGGACCCCCGGGACACTGAAGCTTTCTTT. V and J are TRBV5-1 and TRBJ1-1, with unresolved D. Germline CDR1 SGHRS, CDR2 YFSETQ. The CDR3 contains 14 residues. Trimming took off 0 bases at V and 3 bases at J, with 9 bases between the two ends.

The chain is built from TRBV14 and TRBJ2-5; 9 nucleotides align to TRBD2. With 4 bases clipped from V and 1 base from J, the junction kept 7 bases outside the gene matches. CDR1 is SGHDN, CDR2 FVKESK, per germline. The CDR3 consists of 16 residues. The CDR3 spells CASSRHPGLAQETQYF. The CDR3 DNA reads TGTGCCAGCAGCCGCCACCCGGGACTAGCCCAAGAGACCCAGTACTTC.

CDR3 residues: CASSAYGGINEKLFF. The CDR3 nucleotides read TGTGCCAGCAGCGCGTACGGGGGAATTAATGAAAAACTGTTTTTT. The chain couples TRBV7-9 to TRBJ1-4; weak D call: TRBD1 (5 bases). The germline V gene encodes CDR1 SEHNR and CDR2 FQNEAQ (reference sequence). This CDR3 has 15 residues. Trimming left V 5 bases short and J 4 bases short, with 14 bases between.

CDR3 nucleotides: TGTGCCACCAGCACCGCAAAGGTCCTTTATGGCTACACCTTC. As protein: CATSTAKVLYGYTF. The chain is built from TRBV15 and TRBJ1-2; no definite D call. The CDR3 runs 14 residues. Trimming removed 4 bases from V and 5 bases from J, with 14 bases in between. Looked up from germline, CDR1 is LNHNV and CDR2 is YYDKDF (reference sequence).

J is TRBJ2-4 and V is TRBV29-1; D gene ambiguous. The CDR3 consists of 13 residues. CDR1 SQVTM and CDR2 ANQGSEA come from the germline V gene. V dropped 4 bases and J dropped 5 bases, with 12 bases sitting between them. In nucleotides, the CDR3 is TGCAGCGTTGTTACAGCCCAGCAAAACATTCAGTACTTC. This codes for CSVVTAQQNIQYF.

The chain has TRBV11-2 and TRBJ1-2; D ambiguous. The CDR3 sequence is 13 residues long. Germline V gene sequence: CDR1 SGHAT, CDR2 FQNNGV. V lost 4 bases and J lost 0, with 6 bases in between. The CDR3: CASSSWTNYGYTF. The CDR3, as DNA: TGTGCCAGCAGCTCTTGGACTAACTATGGCTACACCTTC.

The V and J genes are TRBV4-2 and TRBJ2-7; a possible D gene is TRBD2 (6 bases). CDR1 is LGHNA and CDR2 is YNFKEQ in the germline V gene. Trimming removed 4 bases at V and 1 base at J, with 14 bases between. The CDR3 length is 15 residues. The chain's CDR3 is CASSPNGGVSYEQYF. Here the CDR3 DNA reads TGTGCCAGCAGCCCCAACGGAGGGGTTTCCTACGAGCAGTACTTC.

The V gene is TRBV7-2, the J gene TRBJ2-3; 7 bases are a match to TRBD2. The trim removed 3 bases at V and 13 bases at J, leaving 7 bases unmatched. Germline V lookup: CDR1 SGHTA, CDR2 FQGNSA. The CDR3 loop spans 12 amino acids. The CDR3 sequence is CASSFGSGVKYF. The DNA of the CDR3 is TGTGCCAGCAGCTTTGGGAGCGGGGTGAAGTATTTT.

Comment on this clonotype: This may stem from a read error, because a much larger clone lies one nucleotide away. The J gene is TRBJ1-5, the V gene TRBV6-1; 11 bases fit TRBD1. The V gene's germline CDR1 is MNHNS and CDR2 SASEGT. V shed 4 bases and J 5 bases; nucleotides not matched to a gene: 1. The CDR3 is made up of 14 amino acids. The CDR3 reads CASSGTGGHQPQHF. CDR3 in DNA: TGTGCCAGCAGTGGGACAGGGGGCCATCAGCCCCAGCATTTT.

This clonotype was observed a few times. J is TRBJ2-1 and V is TRBV27; unclear D gene. CDR1 MNHEY and CDR2 SMNVEV come from the germline V gene (reference sequence). The CDR3 sequence is 13 residues long. Trimming cost V 4 bases and J 0 bases, with 4 bases left between them. This chain's CDR3 is CASSSTSYNEQFF. The CDR3 bases are TGTGCCAGCAGTTCAACCTCCTACAATGAGCAGTTCTTC.

The chain joins TRBV29-1 to TRBJ2-4; TRBD1 matches 10 bases. The J call is doubtful: the DNA matches TRBJ2-7 better. Germline V gene data show CDR1 as SQVTM and CDR2 as ANQGSEA. The CDR3 extends over 14 amino acids. The CDR3 loop reads CSVAQTGGIDEQYF. The CDR3 DNA is TGCAGCGTAGCACAGACAGGGGGCATCGACGAGCAGTACTTC.